Below, 9 T cell receptor beta chains from the same sample are listed, as sequenced in a study of CD4 and CD8 cells across lung adenocarcinoma regions. TCRdb used MiXCR to reprocess the PCR reads, holding one entry per CDR3 protein. The sample has roughly 3,700 distinct CDR3 sequences, approximately 57% seen once. Sample: CD4+ T cells from the margin of a lung tumor. These receptors all stem from a female donor with lung adenocarcinoma. The CD4 and CD8 labels of this study may be unreliable.

This clonotype ranks as medium-sized. The V and J genes are TRBV7-6 and TRBJ2-3; tentative D call: TRBD2 (6 bases). The CDR3 has 15 residues. Germline-derived CDR1 and CDR2 are SGHVS and FNYEAQ. Trimming removed 1 base at V and 5 bases at J, with 13 bases between. The CDR3, as DNA: TGTGCCAGCAGCTTAGGGTCCGTCGGGAGAGATACGCAGTATTTT. It yields the protein CASSLGSVGRDTQYF.

The chain uses TRBV27 and TRBJ2-4; D possibly matches TRBD1 or TRBD2 (5 bases each). The V end was cut by 6 bases, the J end by 13 bases, with 28 bases between. Germline values: CDR1 MNHEY, CDR2 SMNVEV (reference sequence). The CDR3 totals 16 residues. The CDR3 nucleotides are TGTGCCAGCAGCACCTCGGGGCGGAGCGCCAAAGATACGCAGTACTTC. Its translation: CASSTSGRSAKDTQYF.

This sequence joins TRBV7-8 and TRBJ1-5; D ambiguous. The V end was cut by 5 bases, the J end by 5 bases, with 10 bases between. This CDR3 is 13 amino acids long. In germline, CDR1 is SGHVS, CDR2 FQNEAQ. CDR3 sequence reads: CASSRYQDQPQHF. The CDR3, as DNA: TGTGCCAGCAGCCGTTATCAGGATCAGCCCCAGCATTTT. Supplemented by reference TRBV7-8 and TRBJ1-5, the full variable domain reads GAGVSQSPRYKVAKRGQDVALRCDPISGHVSLFWYQQALGQGPEFLTYFQNEAQLDKSGLPSDRFFAERPEGSVSTLKIQRTQQEDSAVYLCASSRYQDQPQHFGDGTRLSIL.

About this clonotype: One junction end disagrees with the germline gene, perhaps due to a read error. This chain joins TRBV6-1 and TRBJ2-3; 8 bases are shared with TRBD2. The CDR3 is 15 amino acids. Per germline, CDR1 MNHNS and CDR2 SASEGT. The CDR3: CASTRAGEGYNEQYF. The CDR3 DNA follows: TGTGCCAGCACAAGAGCGGGGGAGGGCTACAATGAGCAGTACTTT.

V is TRBV11-1 and J is TRBJ2-5; the match to TRBD2 covers 10 bases. The germline V gene has CDR1 SGHAT and CDR2 FQDESV (reference sequence). Trimming at V came to 4 bases and at J to 3 bases, leaving 5 bases not matched to a gene. The CDR3 has 15 residues. The CDR3 is CASSYLLAGEETQYF. The DNA for the CDR3 is TGTGCCAGCAGCTACCTCCTAGCGGGAGAAGAGACCCAGTACTTC.

In its sample, this clonotype ranks as medium-sized. This chain connects TRBV6-1 to TRBJ2-1, with a tentative D call TRBD2 (6 bases). The end of the DNA aligns better with TRBJ2-7, so the J call may be wrong. CDR1 is MNHNS and CDR2 is SASEGT in the germline V gene. This CDR3 spans 15 amino acids. The DNA for the CDR3 is TGTGCCAGCAGTGAAGTAGGGACTGGACCCTACGAGCAGTACTTC. Residues: CASSEVGTGPYEQYF.

V gene TRBV5-1 combines with J gene TRBJ2-1, with 12 bases that match TRBD1. Germline V gene data show CDR1 as SGHRS and CDR2 as YFSETQ. The CDR3 sequence is 17 residues long. V was clipped by 1 base and J by 7 bases; unmatched bases: 9. CDR3 sequence reads: CASSLQTGTGGRNEQFF. The CDR3 bases are TGCGCCAGCAGCTTGCAGACCGGGACAGGGGGCCGGAATGAGCAGTTCTTC.

The sample holds a few counts of this clonotype. Likely a read error: the CDR3 ends without its conserved phenylalanine or tryptophan. Because the CDR3's place on the DNA is in doubt, the DNA is left out and the CDR3 is given as listed by TCRdb. The chain has TRBV14 and TRBJ2-5. Germline CDR1 reads SGHDN; CDR2 reads FVKESK. The CDR3 region is 12 residues in length, termini included. The CDR3 is CACGPDLTPAKG.

In this sample, this clonotype is medium-sized. The rearrangement links TRBV5-6 to TRBJ2-3; 7 bases fit TRBD2. The J segment lost 0 bases and the V segment lost 0 bases, leaving 4 bases of the junction unmatched. The CDR3 has 16 residues. Germline CDR1 SGHDT, CDR2 YYEEEE. CDR3 loop: CASSLERGGSTDTQYF. The CDR3 DNA reads as TGTGCCAGCAGCTTGGAGCGGGGTGGGAGCACAGATACGCAGTATTTT.